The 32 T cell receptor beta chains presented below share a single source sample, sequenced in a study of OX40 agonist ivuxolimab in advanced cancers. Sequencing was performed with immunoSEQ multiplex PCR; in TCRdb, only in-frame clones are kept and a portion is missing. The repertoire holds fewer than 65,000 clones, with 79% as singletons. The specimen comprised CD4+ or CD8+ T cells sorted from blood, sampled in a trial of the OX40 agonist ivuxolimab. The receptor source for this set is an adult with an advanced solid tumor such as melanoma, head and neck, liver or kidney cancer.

The CDR3 bases are TGTGCCAGCAGCTTGGCCGAAACAGGGGCTAACTATGGCTACACCTTC. Translated, it gives CASSLAETGANYGYTF. The V gene is TRBV5-4, the J gene TRBJ1-2; 7 bases agree with TRBD1. Trimming took 0 bases from V and 0 from J; bases not matched to a gene: 5. The V gene's germline CDR1 is SGHNT and CDR2 YYREEE (reference sequence). The CDR3 sequence is 16 residues long.

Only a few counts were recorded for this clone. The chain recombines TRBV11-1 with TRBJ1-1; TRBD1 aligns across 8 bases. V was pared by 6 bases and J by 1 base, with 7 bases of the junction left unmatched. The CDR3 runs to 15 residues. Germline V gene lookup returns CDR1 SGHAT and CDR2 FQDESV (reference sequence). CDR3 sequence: CASRFQGAGNTEAFF. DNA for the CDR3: TGTGCCAGCAGGTTTCAGGGGGCAGGGAACACTGAAGCTTTCTTT.

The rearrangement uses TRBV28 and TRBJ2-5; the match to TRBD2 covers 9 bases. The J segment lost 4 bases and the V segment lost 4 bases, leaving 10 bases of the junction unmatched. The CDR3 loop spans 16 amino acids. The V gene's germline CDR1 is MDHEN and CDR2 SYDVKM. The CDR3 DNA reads TGTGCCAGCAGTTCCCTCGGTAGCGGGAGTGGAGAGACCCAGTACTTC. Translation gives CASSSLGSGSGETQYF.

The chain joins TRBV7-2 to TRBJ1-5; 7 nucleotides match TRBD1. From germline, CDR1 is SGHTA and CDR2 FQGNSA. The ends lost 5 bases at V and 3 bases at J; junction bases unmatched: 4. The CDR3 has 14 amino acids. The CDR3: CASSRDSPNQPQHF. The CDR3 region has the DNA TGTGCCAGCAGCCGGGACAGTCCCAATCAGCCCCAGCATTTT.

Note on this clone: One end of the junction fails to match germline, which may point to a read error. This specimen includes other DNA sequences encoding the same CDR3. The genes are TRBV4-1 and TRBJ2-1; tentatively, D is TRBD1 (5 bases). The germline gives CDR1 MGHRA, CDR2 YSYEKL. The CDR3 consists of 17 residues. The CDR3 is CASSQDETDSSYNEQFF. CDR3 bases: TGCGCCAGCAGTCAAGACGAGACAGACAGCTCCTACAATGAGCAGTTCTTC.

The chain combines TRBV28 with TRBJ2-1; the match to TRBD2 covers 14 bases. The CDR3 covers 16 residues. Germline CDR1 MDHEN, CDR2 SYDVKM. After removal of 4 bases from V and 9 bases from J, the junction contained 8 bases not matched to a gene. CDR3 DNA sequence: TGTGCCAGCAGTTCCCCCGGGACTAGCGGGAGTAGTGAGCAGTTCTTC. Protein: CASSSPGTSGSSEQFF.

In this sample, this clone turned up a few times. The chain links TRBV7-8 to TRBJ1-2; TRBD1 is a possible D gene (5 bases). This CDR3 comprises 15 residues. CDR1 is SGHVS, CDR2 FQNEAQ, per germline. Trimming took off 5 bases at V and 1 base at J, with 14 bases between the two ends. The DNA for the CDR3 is TGTGCCAGCAGCCTTGGGGCCTCGTTTAACTATGGCTACACCTTC. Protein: CASSLGASFNYGYTF.

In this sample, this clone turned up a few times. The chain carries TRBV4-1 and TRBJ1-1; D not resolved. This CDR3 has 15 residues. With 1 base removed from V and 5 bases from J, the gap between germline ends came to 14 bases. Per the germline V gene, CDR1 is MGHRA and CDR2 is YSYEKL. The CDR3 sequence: CASSQVGLGGTEAFF. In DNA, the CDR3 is TGCGCCAGCAGCCAAGTTGGACTGGGAGGGACTGAAGCTTTCTTT.

Written as DNA, the CDR3 is TGCGCCAGCAGCATACCCGGGCTCAATCAGCCCCAGCATTTT. This sequence encodes CASSIPGLNQPQHF. This chain connects TRBV4-1 to TRBJ1-5; D not resolved. Trimming took off 5 bases at V and 3 bases at J, with 11 bases between the two ends. This CDR3 comprises 14 residues. The germline V gene has CDR1 MGHRA and CDR2 YSYEKL.

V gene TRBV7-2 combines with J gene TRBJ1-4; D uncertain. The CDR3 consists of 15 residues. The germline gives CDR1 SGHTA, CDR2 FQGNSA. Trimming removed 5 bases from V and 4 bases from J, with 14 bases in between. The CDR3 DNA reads TGTGCCAGCAGCCAGCAACGGGGAATTAATGAAAAACTGTTTTTT. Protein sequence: CASSQQRGINEKLFF.

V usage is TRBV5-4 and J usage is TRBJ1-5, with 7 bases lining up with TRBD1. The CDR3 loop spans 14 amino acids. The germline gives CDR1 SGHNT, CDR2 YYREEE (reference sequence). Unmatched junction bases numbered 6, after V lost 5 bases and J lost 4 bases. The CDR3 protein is CASSIQGFNQPQHF. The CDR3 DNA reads TGTGCCAGCAGTATACAGGGGTTTAATCAGCCCCAGCATTTT.

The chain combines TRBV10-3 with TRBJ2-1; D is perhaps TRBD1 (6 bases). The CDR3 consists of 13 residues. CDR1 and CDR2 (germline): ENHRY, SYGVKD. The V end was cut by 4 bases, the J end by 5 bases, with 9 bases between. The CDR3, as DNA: TGTGCCATCAGTGCCCGGACAGACAATGAGCAGTTCTTC. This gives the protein CAISARTDNEQFF.

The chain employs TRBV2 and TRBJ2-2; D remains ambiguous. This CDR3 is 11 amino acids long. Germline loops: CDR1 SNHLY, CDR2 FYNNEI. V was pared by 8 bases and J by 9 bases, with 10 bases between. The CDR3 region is CASGVSRELFF. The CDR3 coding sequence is TGTGCCAGCGGGGTATCCCGGGAGCTGTTTTTT. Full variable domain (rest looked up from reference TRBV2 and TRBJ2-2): EPEVTQTPSHQVTQMGQEVILRCVPISNHLYFYWYRQILGQKVEFLVSFYNNEISEKSEIFDDQFSVERPDGSNFTLKIRSTKLEDSAMYFCASGVSRELFFGEGSRLTVL.

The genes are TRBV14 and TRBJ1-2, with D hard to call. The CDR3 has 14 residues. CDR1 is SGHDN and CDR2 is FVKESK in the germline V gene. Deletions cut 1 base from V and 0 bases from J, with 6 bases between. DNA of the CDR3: TGTGCCAGCAGCCAAGCCAGACCTAACTATGGCTACACCTTC. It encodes CASSQARPNYGYTF.

The CDR3 here is CASSSGQGFPDTQYF. The CDR3, as DNA: TGCGCCAGCAGCTCGGGACAGGGGTTCCCAGATACGCAGTATTTT. The chain couples TRBV5-1 to TRBJ2-3; 10 nucleotides agree with TRBD1. V lost 3 bases to trimming and J lost 4 bases; unmatched junction nucleotides: 5. There are 15 residues in the CDR3. Germline V gene lookup returns CDR1 SGHRS and CDR2 YFSETQ.

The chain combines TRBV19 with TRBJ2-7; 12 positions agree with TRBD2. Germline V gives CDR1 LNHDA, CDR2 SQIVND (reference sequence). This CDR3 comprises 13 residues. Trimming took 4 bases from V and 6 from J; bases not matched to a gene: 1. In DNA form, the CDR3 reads TGTGCCAGTAGTAAACTAGCGGGAGGCGAGCAGTACTTC. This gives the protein CASSKLAGGEQYF.

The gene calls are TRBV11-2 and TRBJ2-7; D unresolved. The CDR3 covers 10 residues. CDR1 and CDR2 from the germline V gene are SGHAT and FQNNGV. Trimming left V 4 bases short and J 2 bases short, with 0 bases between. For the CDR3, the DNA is TGTGCCAGCAGCTCCTACGAGCAGTACTTC. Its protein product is CASSSYEQYF.

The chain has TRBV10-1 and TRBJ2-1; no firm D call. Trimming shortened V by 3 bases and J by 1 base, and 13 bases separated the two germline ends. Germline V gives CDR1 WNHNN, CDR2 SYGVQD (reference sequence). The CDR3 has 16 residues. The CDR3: CASSEPPGFSYNEQFF. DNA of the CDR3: TGCGCCAGCAGTGAACCCCCAGGTTTTTCCTACAATGAGCAGTTCTTC.

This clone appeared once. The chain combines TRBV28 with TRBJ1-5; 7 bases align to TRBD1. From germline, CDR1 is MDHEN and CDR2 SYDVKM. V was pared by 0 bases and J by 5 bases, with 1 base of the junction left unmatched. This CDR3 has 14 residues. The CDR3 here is CASSLWTGYQPQHF. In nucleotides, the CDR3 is TGTGCCAGCAGTTTATGGACAGGGTATCAGCCCCAGCATTTT.

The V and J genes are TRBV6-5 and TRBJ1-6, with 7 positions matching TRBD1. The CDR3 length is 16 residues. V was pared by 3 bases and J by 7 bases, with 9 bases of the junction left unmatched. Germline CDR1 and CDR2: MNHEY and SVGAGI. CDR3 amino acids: CASSYLETGTNSPLHF. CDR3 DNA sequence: TGTGCCAGCAGTTATCTCGAGACAGGGACAAATTCACCCCTCCACTTT.

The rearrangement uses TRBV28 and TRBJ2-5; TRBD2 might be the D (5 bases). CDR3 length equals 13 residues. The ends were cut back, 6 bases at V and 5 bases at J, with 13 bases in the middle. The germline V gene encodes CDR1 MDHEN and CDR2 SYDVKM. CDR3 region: CASSNLRGETQYF. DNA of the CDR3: TGTGCCAGCAGCAACCTTAGAGGGGAGACCCAGTACTTC.

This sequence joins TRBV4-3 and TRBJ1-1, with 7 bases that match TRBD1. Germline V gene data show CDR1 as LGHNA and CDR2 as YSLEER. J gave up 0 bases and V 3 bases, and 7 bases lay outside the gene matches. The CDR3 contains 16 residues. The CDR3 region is CASSHGTESMNTEAFF. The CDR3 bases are TGCGCCAGCAGCCACGGGACAGAATCAATGAACACTGAAGCTTTCTTT.

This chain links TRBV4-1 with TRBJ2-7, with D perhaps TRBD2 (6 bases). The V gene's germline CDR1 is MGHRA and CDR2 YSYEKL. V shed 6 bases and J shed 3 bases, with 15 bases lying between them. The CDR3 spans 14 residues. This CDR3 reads CASSRDSAYYEQYF. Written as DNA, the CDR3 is TGCGCCAGCAGTCGGGACTCAGCCTACTACGAGCAGTACTTC.

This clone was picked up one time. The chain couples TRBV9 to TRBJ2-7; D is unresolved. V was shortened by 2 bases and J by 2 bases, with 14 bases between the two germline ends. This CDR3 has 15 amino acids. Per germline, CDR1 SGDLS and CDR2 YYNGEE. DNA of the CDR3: TGTGCCAGCAGCGTCGGTCCCCCGCCGGCCTACGAGCAGTACTTC. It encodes CASSVGPPPAYEQYF.

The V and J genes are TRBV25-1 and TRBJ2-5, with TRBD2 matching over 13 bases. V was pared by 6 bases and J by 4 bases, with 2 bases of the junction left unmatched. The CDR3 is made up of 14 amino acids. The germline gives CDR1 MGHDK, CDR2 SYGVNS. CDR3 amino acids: CASRLAGGRETQYF. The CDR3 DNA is TGTGCCAGCAGACTAGCGGGAGGGAGAGAGACCCAGTACTTC.

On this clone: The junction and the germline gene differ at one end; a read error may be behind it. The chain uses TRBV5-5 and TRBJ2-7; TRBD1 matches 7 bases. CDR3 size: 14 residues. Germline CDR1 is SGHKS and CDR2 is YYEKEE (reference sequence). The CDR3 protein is CASSPGTVSYEQYF. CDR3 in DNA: TGCGCCAGCAGCCCGGGGACAGTTTCCTACGAGCAGTACTTC.

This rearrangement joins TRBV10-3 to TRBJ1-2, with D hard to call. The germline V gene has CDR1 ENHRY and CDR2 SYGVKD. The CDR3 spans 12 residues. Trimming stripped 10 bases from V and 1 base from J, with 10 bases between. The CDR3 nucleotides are TGTGCCACCAACTGGGGTAACTATGGCTACACCTTC. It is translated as CATNWGNYGYTF.

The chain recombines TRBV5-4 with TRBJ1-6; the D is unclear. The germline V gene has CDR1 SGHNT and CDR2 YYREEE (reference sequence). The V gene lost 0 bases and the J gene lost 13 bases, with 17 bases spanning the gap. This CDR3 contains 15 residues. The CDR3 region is CASSLGGRDGLPLHF. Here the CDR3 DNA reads TGTGCCAGCAGCTTGGGAGGCCGAGACGGATTGCCCCTCCACTTT.

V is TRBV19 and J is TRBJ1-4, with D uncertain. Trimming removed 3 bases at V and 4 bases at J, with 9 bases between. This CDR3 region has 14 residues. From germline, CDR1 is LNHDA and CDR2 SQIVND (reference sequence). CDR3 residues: CASSMSSINEKLFF. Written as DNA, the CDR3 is TGTGCCAGTAGTATGAGCAGCATTAATGAAAAACTGTTTTTT.

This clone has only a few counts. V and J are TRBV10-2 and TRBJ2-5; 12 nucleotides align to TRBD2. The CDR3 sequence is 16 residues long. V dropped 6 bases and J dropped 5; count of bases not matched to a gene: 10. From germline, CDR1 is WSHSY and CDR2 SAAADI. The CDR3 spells CASRPSSGGARETQYF. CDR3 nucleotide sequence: TGCGCCAGCAGGCCTTCTAGCGGGGGGGCCCGGGAGACCCAGTACTTC.

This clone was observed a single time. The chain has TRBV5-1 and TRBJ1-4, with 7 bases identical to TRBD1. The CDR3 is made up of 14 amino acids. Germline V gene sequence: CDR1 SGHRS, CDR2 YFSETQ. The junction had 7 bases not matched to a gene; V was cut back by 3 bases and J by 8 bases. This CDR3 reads CASSSQTGSEKLFF. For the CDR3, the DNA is TGCGCCAGCAGCTCTCAGACAGGGAGCGAAAAACTGTTTTTT.

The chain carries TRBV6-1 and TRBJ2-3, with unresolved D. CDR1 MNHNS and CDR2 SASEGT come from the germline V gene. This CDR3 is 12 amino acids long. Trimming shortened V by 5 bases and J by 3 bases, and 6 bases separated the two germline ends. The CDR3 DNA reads TGTGCCAGCAGTCCCAGGACAGATACGCAGTATTTT. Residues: CASSPRTDTQYF.